Listed below are T cell receptor beta chains from one sample, sequenced in a study of T cells after yellow fever vaccination. TCRdb reprocessed the 5' RACE reads via MiXCR and lists one record per CDR3 protein. The top ten hold around 19% of the sample, which has some 240,000 distinct CDR3 sequences, roughly 3.5% seen once. The sequencing here drew on PBMCs, taken 15 days after the yellow fever booster vaccination. Source of these receptors: a man between 18 and 29 years old who received the YFV17D yellow fever vaccine. CDR3s include the opening cysteine and the closing phenylalanine or tryptophan. Fields, in order: CDR3 length, V gene, D gene, J gene, clone size, CDR3 protein, CDR3 DNA. D genes are given only for firm matches. Clone size appears in some rows only: once, few, many, or a class for an expanded clone.

CDR3 length: 14
V gene: TRBV4-1
D gene: .
J gene: TRBJ2-5
clone size: many
CDR3 protein: CASSQATGSETQYF
CDR3 DNA: TGCGCCAGCAGCCAAGCAACAGGGTCGGAGACCCAGTACTTC

CDR3 length: 14
V gene: TRBV7-3
D gene: TRBD2
J gene: TRBJ2-1
clone size: many
CDR3 protein: CASSRAGGYNEQFF
CDR3 DNA: TGTGCCAGCAGTAGAGCGGGGGGCTACAATGAGCAGTTCTTC

CDR3 length: 13
V gene: TRBV3-1
D gene: .
J gene: TRBJ2-7
clone size: many
CDR3 protein: CASSQGGVGMRHF
CDR3 DNA: TGTGCCAGCAGCCAAGGGGGGGTCGGAATGCGGCACTTC

CDR3 length: 15
V gene: TRBV12-2
D gene: .
J gene: TRBJ1-1
clone size: .
CDR3 protein: CASRLRGRWNTEAFF
CDR3 DNA: TGTGCAAGTCGCTTAAGGGGGCGGTGGAACACTGAAGCTTTCTTT

CDR3 length: 14
V gene: TRBV5-1
D gene: TRBD1
J gene: TRBJ2-4
clone size: many
CDR3 protein: CASSLQGAEDIQYF
CDR3 DNA: TGCGCCAGCAGCTTACAGGGGGCTGAGGACATTCAGTACTTC

CDR3 length: 13
V gene: TRBV20-1
D gene: .
J gene: TRBJ1-5
clone size: many
CDR3 protein: CSAVTAYDQPQHF
CDR3 DNA: TGCAGTGCTGTAACAGCCTACGATCAGCCCCAGCATTTT

CDR3 length: 14
V gene: TRBV3-1
D gene: .
J gene: TRBJ1-2
clone size: many
CDR3 protein: CASSQDRGGYGYTF
CDR3 DNA: TGTGCCAGCAGCCAAGACAGGGGAGGCTATGGCTACACCTTC

CDR3 length: 13
V gene: TRBV5-1
D gene: .
J gene: TRBJ2-7
clone size: many
CDR3 protein: CASSVGPIYEQYF
CDR3 DNA: TGCGCCAGCAGCGTCGGGCCGATCTACGAGCAGTACTTC

CDR3 length: 13
V gene: TRBV20-1
D gene: .
J gene: TRBJ1-4
clone size: many
CDR3 protein: CSARYTENEKLFF
CDR3 DNA: TGCAGTGCTCGATATACAGAAAATGAAAAACTGTTTTTT

CDR3 length: 14
V gene: TRBV9
D gene: .
J gene: TRBJ2-5
clone size: many
CDR3 protein: CASSVGRVQETQYF
CDR3 DNA: TGTGCCAGCAGCGTAGGCAGGGTACAAGAGACCCAGTACTTC

CDR3 length: 14
V gene: TRBV20-1
D gene: TRBD1
J gene: TRBJ1-2
clone size: many
CDR3 protein: CSASRDSNNYGYTF
CDR3 DNA: TGCAGTGCTAGCAGGGACAGCAATAACTATGGCTACACCTTC

CDR3 length: 14
V gene: TRBV25-1
D gene: TRBD1
J gene: TRBJ2-7
clone size: many
CDR3 protein: CASSAGDSAYEQYF
CDR3 DNA: TGTGCCAGCAGTGCAGGGGACAGTGCCTACGAGCAGTACTTC

CDR3 length: 15
V gene: TRBV5-1
D gene: .
J gene: TRBJ2-1
clone size: .
CDR3 protein: CASSLVPLGGDEQFF
CDR3 DNA: TGCGCCAGCAGCTTGGTCCCGCTAGGTGGTGATGAGCAGTTCTTC

CDR3 length: 16
V gene: TRBV2
D gene: .
J gene: TRBJ2-7
clone size: many
CDR3 protein: CASSDFVGATSIEQYF
CDR3 DNA: TGTGCCAGCAGTGACTTTGTCGGCGCTACTAGTATCGAGCAGTACTTC

CDR3 length: 15
V gene: TRBV12-3/TRBV12-4
D gene: TRBD2
J gene: TRBJ2-2
clone size: many
CDR3 protein: CASSPGLAGAGELFF
CDR3 DNA: TGTGCCAGCAGTCCGGGACTAGCGGGGGCCGGGGAGCTGTTTTTT

CDR3 length: 16
V gene: TRBV12-3/TRBV12-4
D gene: TRBD2
J gene: TRBJ2-5
clone size: many
CDR3 protein: CASSRTSGAPGGTQYF
CDR3 DNA: TGTGCCAGCAGCAGGACTAGCGGGGCCCCTGGGGGGACCCAGTACTTC

CDR3 length: 15
V gene: TRBV27
D gene: .
J gene: TRBJ2-5
clone size: few
CDR3 protein: CASSLTPEVQETQYF
CDR3 DNA: TGTGCCAGCAGTTTGACTCCGGAGGTCCAAGAGACCCAGTACTTC

CDR3 length: 13
V gene: TRBV7-2
D gene: .
J gene: TRBJ1-5
clone size: many
CDR3 protein: CASSYRGNQPQHF
CDR3 DNA: TGTGCCAGCAGCTACAGGGGCAATCAGCCCCAGCATTTT

CDR3 length: 15
V gene: TRBV3-1
D gene: .
J gene: TRBJ2-2
clone size: many
CDR3 protein: CASVSGPANTGELFF
CDR3 DNA: TGTGCCAGCGTATCCGGGCCCGCGAACACCGGGGAGCTGTTTTTT

CDR3 length: 17
V gene: TRBV4-1
D gene: TRBD1
J gene: TRBJ1-2
clone size: few
CDR3 protein: CASSRLLQGATDYGYTF
CDR3 DNA: TGCGCCAGCAGCCGACTCTTGCAGGGGGCTACCGACTATGGCTACACCTTC